Below are 3 T cell receptor beta chains sequenced from a single sample in a study of T cells expressing NK-cell markers. TCRdb reworked the 5' RACE reads into one entry per CDR3 protein, no DNA. The sample totals about 460,000 distinct CDR3 sequences. The sequencing input was blood T cells: a sorted CD56 or NKG2C T cell subset, CD4+ or CD8+ T cells, or bulk PBMC T cells (not recorded which). The source of these receptors is a woman aged 50 to 60 in good health.

The CDR3 spells CSALGLAGGLQETQYF. This chain connects TRBV20-1 to TRBJ2-5; absent DNA, TCRdb's TRBD2 call cannot be checked. This CDR3 comprises 16 residues. Germline CDR1 and CDR2: DFQATT and SNEGSKA (reference sequence).

This sequence joins TRBV7-9 and TRBJ2-7; no DNA is available, so the TRBD2 call from TCRdb remains unchecked. This CDR3 comprises 14 residues. The germline V gene encodes CDR1 SEHNR and CDR2 FQNEAQ (reference sequence). The CDR3 spells CASSLESVGHEQYF.

The V and J genes are TRBV5-6 and TRBJ2-1; lacking DNA, the TRBD2 call made by TCRdb goes unchecked. The CDR3 loop spans 18 amino acids. CDR1 and CDR2 (germline): SGHDT, YYEEEE. CDR3 sequence reads: CASSLPTLSGSSYNEQFF.